This TCR beta chain was recorded in a study of T cells in tumors after PD-1 blockade. As for the study in general: No patient had prior checkpoint blockade, systemic immunosuppression, or radiotherapy within 4 weeks. Peripheral blood samples averaged around 40,000 unique clonotypes and more than 90,000 templates.

Whole-study results and caveats: Peripheral recruitment is suggested, as some novel exhausted tumor clones were in pre-treatment blood.

The sample holds a few counts of this clone. Its antigen is currently unknown. Generated by immunoSEQ multiplex PCR, the TCRdb table keeps only in-frame clones and is missing some. In the table there are around 19,000 clones, more than 70% of which are singletons. The CDR3 totals 14 residues. Trimming left V 0 bases short and J 4 bases short, with 8 bases between. The germline V gene encodes CDR1 MNHEY and CDR2 SVGEGT. This rearrangement joins TRBV6-2 or TRBV6-3 to TRBJ2-3, with D possibly matching TRBD2 (5 bases). This sequence was found in a human donor with basal cell carcinoma. This specimen consisted of PBMCs, obtained before anti-PD-1 treatment. CDR3 DNA sequence: TGTGCCAGCAGTTACTCGGAGGCCGCAGATACGCAGTATTTT. Amino acid sequence: CASSYSEAADTQYF.